One and the same sample provided the 24 T cell receptor beta chains below, sequenced in a study of identical twins. TCRdb itself ran the 5' RACE reads through MiXCR, one entry per CDR3 protein. The sample carries 700,000 or so distinct CDR3 sequences, around 8.6% recorded once. These records were also assigned to another study, of yellow fever vaccine responses in identical twins.

Source material: PBMCs. The receptors come from a woman aged 18 to 35 in good health.

V and J are TRBV11-2 and TRBJ2-5, with D possibly being TRBD2 (5 bases). V gave up 2 bases and J gave up 2 bases, with 18 bases separating them. The CDR3 loop spans 17 amino acids. Germline V gene data show CDR1 as SGHAT and CDR2 as FQNNGV. The DNA for the CDR3 is TGTGCCAGCAGCTTATACCAGATACGGGAAAAACAAGAGACCCAGTACTTC. Its translation: CASSLYQIREKQETQYF.

This chain joins TRBV20-1 and TRBJ2-2, with no clear D. Germline CDR1 DFQATT, CDR2 SNEGSKA (reference sequence). There are 13 residues in the CDR3. Trimming removed 5 bases from V and 1 base from J, with 8 bases in between. Here the CDR3 reads CSAFYVNTGELFF. The CDR3 DNA follows: TGCAGTGCTTTTTACGTGAACACCGGGGAGCTGTTTTTT.

The chain employs TRBV28 and TRBJ2-1, with 13 bases that match TRBD2. Germline CDR1 and CDR2: MDHEN and SYDVKM. This CDR3 contains 15 residues. V lost 3 bases and J lost 8; bases outside the gene matches: 4. CDR3 bases: TGTGCCAGCAGTTTGTTCACTAGCGGGAGGGATGAGCAGTTCTTC. This sequence encodes CASSLFTSGRDEQFF.

This rearrangement joins TRBV11-2 to TRBJ2-3, with D perhaps TRBD2 (6 bases). The germline CDR1 and CDR2 sequences are SGHAT and FQNNGV. V lost 3 bases, J lost 2 bases, and 21 bases lay in between. The CDR3 runs to 18 residues. CDR3 amino acids: CASSFGVVAGRNTDTQYF. DNA for the CDR3: TGTGCCAGCAGCTTCGGGGTTGTGGCGGGGAGGAACACAGATACGCAGTATTTT.

The chain recombines TRBV2 with TRBJ2-4; D is tentatively TRBD1 or TRBD2 (5 bases each). The CDR3 is made up of 13 amino acids. Between the trimmed V and J ends, which lost 2 bases and 8 bases, there was a span of 10 bases. CDR1 is SNHLY and CDR2 is FYNNEI in the germline V gene. CDR3 DNA: TGTGCCAGCAGTGAATCGTTGGGGGACATTCAGTACTTC. This translates into CASSESLGDIQYF.

The J gene is TRBJ2-7, the V gene TRBV30; D is undetermined. Trimming removed 3 bases from V and 3 bases from J, with 6 bases in between. Germline CDR1 and CDR2: GTSNPN and SVGIG (reference sequence). The CDR3 runs 11 residues. CDR3 region: CAWRDGYEQYF. The CDR3 DNA follows: TGTGCCTGGAGGGACGGCTACGAGCAGTACTTC.

This clonotype was counted a few times. The gene calls are TRBV5-1 and TRBJ2-5, with TRBD2 as a possible D gene (7 bases). The CDR3 has 15 residues. Per germline, CDR1 SGHRS and CDR2 YFSETQ. Trimming removed 1 base at V and 9 bases at J, with 19 bases between. CDR3 region: CASSLWGTTEGAQYF. For the CDR3, the DNA is TGCGCCAGCAGCTTGTGGGGGACTACCGAGGGGGCCCAGTACTTC.

A few counts support this clonotype. This chain connects TRBV29-1 to TRBJ1-2; 7 positions agree with TRBD1. The CDR3 contains 14 residues. The J segment lost 3 bases and the V segment lost 7 bases, leaving 11 bases of the junction unmatched. CDR1 is SQVTM, CDR2 ANQGSEA, per germline. Here the CDR3 reads CSAASGQGDYGYTF. Written as DNA, the CDR3 is TGCAGCGCCGCTTCCGGGCAGGGGGACTATGGCTACACCTTC.

The chain links TRBV5-4 to TRBJ1-6, with TRBD1 matching 7 bases. J lost 8 bases, V lost 2 bases, and 7 bases had no gene match. This CDR3 has 15 residues. The V gene's germline CDR1 is SGHNT and CDR2 YYREEE (reference sequence). The CDR3 nucleotides are TGTGCCAGCAGCTTCCTAGACAGGGAGGATTCACCCCTCCACTTT. Protein sequence: CASSFLDREDSPLHF.

This chain uses TRBV24-1 with TRBJ2-7, with 7 bases matching TRBD1. The CDR3 extends over 15 amino acids. V shed 3 bases and J 0 bases; nucleotides not matched to a gene: 4. Germline CDR1 KGHDR, CDR2 SFDVKD. The CDR3 region is CATSDTGAGSYEQYF. In DNA, the CDR3 is TGTGCCACCAGTGATACAGGGGCCGGCTCCTACGAGCAGTACTTC.

This clonotype was detected a few times. The V gene is TRBV20-1, the J gene TRBJ2-7; D may correspond to TRBD1 or TRBD2 (5 bases each). Between the trimmed V and J ends, which lost 3 bases and 4 bases, there was a span of 13 bases. CDR3 length: 13 amino acids. Germline CDR1 is DFQATT and CDR2 is SNEGSKA (reference sequence). CDR3 loop: CSARDSPGYEQYF. CDR3 sequence (DNA): TGCAGTGCTAGGGACTCCCCAGGGTACGAGCAGTACTTC.

The chain is built from TRBV28 and TRBJ1-5; the D gene is possibly TRBD1 (6 bases). Per germline, CDR1 MDHEN and CDR2 SYDVKM. V lost 4 bases, J lost 1 base, and 17 bases lay in between. The CDR3 is 17 residues long. The DNA for the CDR3 is TGTGCCAGCAGTTGGCCTATCCCGGGGGCGAGCAATCAGCCCCAGCATTTT. Amino acids: CASSWPIPGASNQPQHF.

In its sample, this clonotype was seen a few times. This chain connects TRBV12-3 or TRBV12-4 to TRBJ1-2; possible D gene TRBD1, 6 bases. The germline V and J ends were trimmed by 3 bases and 0 bases, with 8 bases remaining between them. The CDR3 has 14 residues. This chain's CDR3 is CASSFNRANYGYTF. Written as DNA, the CDR3 is TGTGCCAGCAGTTTTAACAGGGCTAACTATGGCTACACCTTC.

There are a few counts of this clonotype. The V and J genes are TRBV6-5 and TRBJ2-1; 14 bases map to TRBD2. CDR1 MNHEY and CDR2 SVGAGI come from the germline V gene. CDR3 length equals 17 residues. Trimming cost V 2 bases and J 4 bases; bases outside gene matches: 4. The DNA for the CDR3 is TGTGCCAGCAGTTACGAAGGGACTAGCGGGGGATACAATGAGCAGTTCTTC. As protein: CASSYEGTSGGYNEQFF.

The rearrangement links TRBV5-1 to TRBJ2-7; 7 nucleotides align to TRBD1. Germline CDR1 SGHRS, CDR2 YFSETQ. This CDR3 is 16 amino acids long. J lost 1 base, V lost 5 bases, and 12 bases had no gene match. CDR3 region: CASSQGGTLTSYEQYF. The CDR3 DNA is TGCGCCAGCAGTCAAGGGGGCACACTAACATCCTACGAGCAGTACTTC.

V usage is TRBV27 and J usage is TRBJ2-1, with D perhaps matching TRBD2 (5 bases). CDR1 is MNHEY, CDR2 SMNVEV, per germline (reference sequence). This CDR3 comprises 16 residues. Trimming removed 5 bases from V and 10 bases from J, with 24 bases in between. DNA for the CDR3: TGTGCCAGCAGTATTCTTGGCGGGCGACAAACACACGAGCAGTTCTTC. This encodes CASSILGGRQTHEQFF.

The table lists this clonotype with many counts. The rearrangement joins TRBV7-9 to TRBJ2-1; no clear D gene. In germline, CDR1 is SEHNR, CDR2 FQNEAQ (reference sequence). The V gene lost 5 bases and the J gene lost 9 bases, with 20 bases spanning the gap. The CDR3 has 15 amino acids. CDR3: CASSPPFSDRGEQFF. CDR3 DNA sequence: TGTGCCAGCAGCCCACCGTTCTCGGATCGCGGTGAGCAGTTCTTC.

The sample holds many counts of this clonotype. The chain employs TRBV25-1 and TRBJ2-1; D is ambiguous. Between the trimmed V and J ends, which lost 5 bases and 8 bases, there was a span of 13 bases. Germline lookup yields CDR1 MGHDK and CDR2 SYGVNS. CDR3 size: 13 residues. CDR3 nucleotide sequence: TGTGCCAGCAGTATCTCCCTAGGGCATGAGCAGTTCTTC. It is translated as CASSISLGHEQFF. The full variable domain, completed using reference TRBV25-1 and TRBJ2-1, is EADIYQTPRYLVIGTGKKITLECSQTMGHDKMYWYQQDPGMELHLIHYSYGVNSTEKGDLSSESTVSRIRTEHFPLTLESARPSHTSQYLCASSISLGHEQFFGPGTRLTVL.

This clonotype has more than one count but fewer than ten. The chain employs TRBV2 and TRBJ2-3; D unresolved. Trimming pared 8 bases from V and 7 bases from J, leaving 16 bases between. This CDR3 has 13 residues. Looked up from germline, CDR1 is SNHLY and CDR2 is FYNNEI. CDR3 nucleotides: TGTGCCAGCGGGATTCCTTCCCCGCATACGCAGTATTTT. Protein sequence: CASGIPSPHTQYF. Looking up the rest from reference TRBV2 and TRBJ2-3 gives the full variable domain: EPEVTQTPSHQVTQMGQEVILRCVPISNHLYFYWYRQILGQKVEFLVSFYNNEISEKSEIFDDQFSVERPDGSNFTLKIRSTKLEDSAMYFCASGIPSPHTQYFGPGTRLTVL.

This clonotype was seen only a few times. The chain combines TRBV20-1 with TRBJ2-4; 7 bases are a match to TRBD2. Trimming at V came to 3 bases and at J to 0 bases, leaving 5 bases not matched to a gene. The CDR3 sequence is 15 residues long. In germline, CDR1 is DFQATT, CDR2 SNEGSKA (reference sequence). This CDR3 is CSARATSLAKNIQYF. For the CDR3, the DNA is TGCAGTGCTAGGGCGACTAGCTTAGCCAAAAACATTCAGTACTTC.

The rearrangement uses TRBV20-1 and TRBJ2-7; D may match TRBD1 or TRBD2 (5 bases each). The CDR3 has 13 amino acids. V lost 5 bases to trimming and J lost 0 bases, with 11 bases between them. Germline CDR1 and CDR2: DFQATT and SNEGSKA (reference sequence). CDR3 region: CSAVRGDSYEQYF. The CDR3 coding sequence is TGCAGTGCTGTTCGGGGCGACTCCTACGAGCAGTACTTC.

This clonotype appeared a few times. This rearrangement joins TRBV6-5 to TRBJ2-7; D tentatively fits TRBD1 or TRBD2 (5 bases each). Germline loops: CDR1 MNHEY, CDR2 SVGAGI. The CDR3 has 15 amino acids. Trimming cost V 0 bases and J 3 bases, with 12 bases left between them. CDR3 in DNA: TGTGCCAGCAGTTACTCGGGGGACGGCTTCTACGAGCAGTACTTC. Translating gives CASSYSGDGFYEQYF.

This clonotype was seen a few times. The chain recombines TRBV5-1 with TRBJ2-3; D possibly corresponds to TRBD1 (6 bases). Trimming removed 1 base from V and 6 bases from J, with 15 bases in between. Looked up from germline, CDR1 is SGHRS and CDR2 is YFSETQ. The CDR3 spans 15 residues. CDR3 amino acids: CASSLLGAQSDTQYF. The CDR3, as DNA: TGCGCCAGCAGCTTGCTGGGGGCTCAGTCCGATACGCAGTATTTT. Complete variable domain (other parts from reference TRBV5-1 and TRBJ2-3): KAGVTQTPRYLIKTRGQQVTLSCSPISGHRSVSWYQQTPGQGLQFLFEYFSETQRNKGNFPGRFSGRQFSNSRSEMNVSTLELGDSALYLCASSLLGAQSDTQYFGPGTRLTVL.

This clonotype showed up just a few times. V is TRBV9 and J is TRBJ2-2, with D unresolved. CDR1 is SGDLS, CDR2 YYNGEE, per germline. Between the trimmed V and J ends, which lost 0 bases and 6 bases, there was a span of 12 bases. CDR3 length equals 15 residues. The CDR3 sequence is CASSVARAGSGELFF. Written as DNA, the CDR3 is TGTGCCAGCAGCGTAGCAAGGGCCGGGTCCGGGGAGCTGTTTTTT.